This T cell receptor (beta chain) was identified in a study of tumor and adjacent non-tumor tissue in lung cancer. The overall study: Patients comprised 12 adenocarcinoma, a couple of squamous cell carcinoma and 1 small cell lung cancer. Aged roughly 30 to 76 years, patients included 10 men and about 5 women with stage I to III disease. Overall study findings and caveats: Significantly higher TCR diversity was found in tumor than normal lung.

CDR1 SGHRS and CDR2 YFSETQ come from the germline V gene. V lost 4 bases and J 4 bases, leaving 14 bases between the germline ends. There are 15 residues in the CDR3. In regard to this clonotype: Its antigen remains unknown. No conserved phenylalanine or tryptophan ends this CDR3, so it is likely a read error.

This sample's RNA came from whole unsorted tissue. More than 3 cm separated this lung sample from the edge of the tumor. The library came from three nested PCR rounds adapted from ARM-PCR protocols. One entry per CDR3 protein, called by TCRdb with MiXCR from the multiplex PCR reads. The sample contains approximately 90,000 distinct CDR3 sequences, 75% to 85% of which appear only once. This sequence originates from a woman between 50 and 59 years old with non-small cell lung cancer. The sequencing input was distant non-tumor lung tissue. The V gene is TRBV5-1, the J gene TRBJ2-2; D uncertain. In nucleotides, the CDR3 is TGCGCCAGCAGCATCCGCCTCTCGGCCACCGGGGAGCTGTTTTCT. This sequence encodes CASSIRLSATGELFS.